This T cell receptor (beta chain) comes out of a study of cytomegalovirus exposure and HLA in healthy donors. The PCR employed 60 Vbeta primers together with 13 Jbeta primers. Generated by immunoSEQ multiplex PCR, the TCRdb table keeps only in-frame clones and is missing some. This sample has about 170,000 clones, with roughly 85% found just once. The CDR3 has 13 residues. Germline CDR1 reads MNHEY; CDR2 reads SMNVEV (reference sequence). The V end lost 2 bases, the J end lost 0 bases, and 4 bases lay between the germline ends. The study sampled nominally healthy donors, though unrecorded immune exposures were likely.

The source of this sequence is a man aged 25-45 years in good health and CMV-seropositive. This chain connects TRBV27 to TRBJ1-2; D gene unclear. Source material: PBMCs. The CDR3 nucleotides read TGTGCCAGCAGTTTAGGGCCTAACTATGGCTACACCTTC. Translating it yields CASSLGPNYGYTF.